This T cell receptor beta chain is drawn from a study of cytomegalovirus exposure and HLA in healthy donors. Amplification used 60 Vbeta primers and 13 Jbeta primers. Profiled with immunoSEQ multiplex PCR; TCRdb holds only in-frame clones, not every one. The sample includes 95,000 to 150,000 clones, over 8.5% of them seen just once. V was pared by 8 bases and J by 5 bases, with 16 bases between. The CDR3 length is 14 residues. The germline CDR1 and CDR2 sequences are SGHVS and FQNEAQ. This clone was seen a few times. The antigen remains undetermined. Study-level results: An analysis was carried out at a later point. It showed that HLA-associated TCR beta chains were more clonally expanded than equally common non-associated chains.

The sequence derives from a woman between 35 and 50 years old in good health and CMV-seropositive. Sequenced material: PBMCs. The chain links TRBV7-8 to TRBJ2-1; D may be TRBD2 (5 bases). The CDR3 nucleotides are TGTGCCAGCGAAGAGGGTTCAGGACACAATGAGCAGTTCTTC. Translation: CASEEGSGHNEQFF.